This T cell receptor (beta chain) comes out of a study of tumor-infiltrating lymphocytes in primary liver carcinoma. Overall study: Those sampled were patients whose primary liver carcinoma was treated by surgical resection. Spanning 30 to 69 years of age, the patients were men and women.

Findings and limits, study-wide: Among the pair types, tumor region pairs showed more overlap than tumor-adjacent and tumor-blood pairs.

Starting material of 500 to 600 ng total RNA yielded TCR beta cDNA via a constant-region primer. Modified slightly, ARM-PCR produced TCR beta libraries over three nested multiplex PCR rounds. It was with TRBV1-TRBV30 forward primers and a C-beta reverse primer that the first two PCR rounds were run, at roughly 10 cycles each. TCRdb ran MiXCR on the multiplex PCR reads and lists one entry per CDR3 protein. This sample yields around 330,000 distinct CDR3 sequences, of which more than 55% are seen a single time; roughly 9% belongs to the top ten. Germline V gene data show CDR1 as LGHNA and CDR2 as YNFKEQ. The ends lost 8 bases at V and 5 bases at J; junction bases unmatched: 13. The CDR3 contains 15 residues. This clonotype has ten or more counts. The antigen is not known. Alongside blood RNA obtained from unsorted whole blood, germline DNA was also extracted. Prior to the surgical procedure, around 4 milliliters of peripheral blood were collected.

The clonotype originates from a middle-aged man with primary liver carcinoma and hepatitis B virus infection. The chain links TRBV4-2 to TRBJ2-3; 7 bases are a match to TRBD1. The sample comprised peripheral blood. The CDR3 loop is CASCLRQGSEDTQYF. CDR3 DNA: TGTGCCAGCTGTCTAAGACAGGGCAGTGAAGATACGCAGTATTTT.